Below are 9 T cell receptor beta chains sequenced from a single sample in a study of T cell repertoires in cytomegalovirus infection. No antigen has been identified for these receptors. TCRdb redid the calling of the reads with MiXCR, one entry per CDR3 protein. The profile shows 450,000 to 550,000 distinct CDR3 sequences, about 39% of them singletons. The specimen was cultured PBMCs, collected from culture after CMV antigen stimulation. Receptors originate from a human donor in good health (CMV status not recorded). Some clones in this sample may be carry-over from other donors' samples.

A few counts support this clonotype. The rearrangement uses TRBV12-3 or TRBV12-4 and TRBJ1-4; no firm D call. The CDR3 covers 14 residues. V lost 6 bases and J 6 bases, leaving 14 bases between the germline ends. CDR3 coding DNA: TGTGCCAGCAGACCGACAAAGGATGATGAAAAACTGTTTTTT. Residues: CASRPTKDDEKLFF.

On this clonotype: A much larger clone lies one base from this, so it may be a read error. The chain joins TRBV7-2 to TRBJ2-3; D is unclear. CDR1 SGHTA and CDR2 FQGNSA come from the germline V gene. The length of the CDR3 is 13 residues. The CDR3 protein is CASSSLGSDMQYF. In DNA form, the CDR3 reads TGTGCCAGCAGCTCCTTAGGTTCAGATATGCAGTATTTT.

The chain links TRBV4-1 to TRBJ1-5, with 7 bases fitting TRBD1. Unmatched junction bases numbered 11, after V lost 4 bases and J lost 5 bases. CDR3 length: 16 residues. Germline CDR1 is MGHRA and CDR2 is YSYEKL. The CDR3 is CASSPIRQGRYQPQHF. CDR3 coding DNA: TGCGCCAGCAGCCCGATCCGACAGGGACGATATCAGCCCCAGCATTTT.

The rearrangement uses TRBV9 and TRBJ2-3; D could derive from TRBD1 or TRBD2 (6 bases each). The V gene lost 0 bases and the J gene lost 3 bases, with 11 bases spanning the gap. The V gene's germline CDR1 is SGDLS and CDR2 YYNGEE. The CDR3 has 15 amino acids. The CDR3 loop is CASSVAGAPTDTQYF. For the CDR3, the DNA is TGTGCCAGCAGCGTAGCGGGGGCCCCGACAGATACGCAGTATTTT. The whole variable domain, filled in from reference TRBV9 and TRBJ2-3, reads DSGVTQTPKHLITATGQRVTLRCSPRSGDLSVYWYQQSLDQGLQFLIQYYNGEERAKGNILERFSAQQFPDLHSELNLSSLELGDSALYFCASSVAGAPTDTQYFGPGTRLTVL.

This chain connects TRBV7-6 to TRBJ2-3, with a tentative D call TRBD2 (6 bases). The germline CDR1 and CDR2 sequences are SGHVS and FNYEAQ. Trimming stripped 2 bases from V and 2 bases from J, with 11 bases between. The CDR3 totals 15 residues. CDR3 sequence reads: CASSLRRGSTDTQYF. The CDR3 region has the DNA TGTGCCAGCAGCTTAAGGCGGGGTTCCACAGATACGCAGTATTTT.

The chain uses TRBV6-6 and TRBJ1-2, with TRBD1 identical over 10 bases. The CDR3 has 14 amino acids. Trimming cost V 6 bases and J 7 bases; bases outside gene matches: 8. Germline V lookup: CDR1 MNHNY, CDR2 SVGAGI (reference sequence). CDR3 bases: TGTGCCAGCAGCCGGGACAGGGGTATTCCTGGCTACACCTTC. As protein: CASSRDRGIPGYTF.

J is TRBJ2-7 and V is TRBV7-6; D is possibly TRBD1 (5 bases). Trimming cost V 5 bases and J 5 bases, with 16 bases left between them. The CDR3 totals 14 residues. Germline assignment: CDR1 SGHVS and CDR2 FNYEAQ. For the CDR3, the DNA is TGTGCCAGCAGCCCCATAGGGGTTGACAACGAGCAGTACTTC. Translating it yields CASSPIGVDNEQYF. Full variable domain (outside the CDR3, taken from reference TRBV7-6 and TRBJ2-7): GAGVSQSPRYKVTKRGQDVALRCDPISGHVSLYWYRQALGQGPEFLTYFNYEAQQDKSGLPNDRFSAERPEGSISTLTIQRTEQRDSAMYRCASSPIGVDNEQYFGPGTRLTVT.

This CDR3 is CASSLEEGTVEAFF. The CDR3 DNA reads TGTGCCAGCAGCTTGGAGGAAGGGACAGTTGAAGCTTTCTTT. The V call is TRBV5-4, the J call TRBJ1-1; 7 nucleotides line up with TRBD1. The CDR3 covers 14 residues. The V gene end was trimmed by 0 bases and the J gene end by 7 bases; junction bases not matched to a gene: 6. Per the germline V gene, CDR1 is SGHNT and CDR2 is YYREEE (reference sequence).

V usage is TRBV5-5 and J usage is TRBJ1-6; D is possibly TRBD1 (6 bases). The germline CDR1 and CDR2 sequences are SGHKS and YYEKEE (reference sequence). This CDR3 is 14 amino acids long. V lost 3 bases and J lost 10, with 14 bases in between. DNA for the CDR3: TGTGCCAGCAGCTCTAACAGGGTTGGGTCACCCCTCCACTTT. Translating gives CASSSNRVGSPLHF.